Shown below are 24 T cell receptor beta chains from a single sample sequenced in a study of T cells after yellow fever vaccination (dated by TCRdb to between 2019 and 2020). In the paper's terms, the treatment or condition label means: live attenuated yellow fever vaccine strain. Receptors were amplified or captured by 5' RACE. Instrument on record: Illumina HiSeq 2500. Using fastp trimming at Q25 and MiXCR clonotype assembly, TCRdb reanalyzed the public sequencing data and kept in-frame beta chains. CDR3 protein duplicates are merged, each entry listing the most common genes and DNA. Across this sample there are about 500,000 distinct CDR3 sequences, with 17% seen only once. Around 16% of the sample lies in the top ten. Source: PBMCs, taken 5 to 6 days after the first yellow fever vaccination. All receptors come from a young man who received the YFV17D yellow fever vaccine.

This clonotype showed up just a few times. The chain recombines TRBV18 with TRBJ2-3, with no clear D. This CDR3 spans 16 amino acids. Trimming cost V 0 bases and J 4 bases, with 14 bases left between them. Germline V lookup: CDR1 KGHSH, CDR2 LQKENI. For the CDR3, the DNA is TGTGCCAGCTCACCACCGGGGTGGGTTGGCGCAGATACGCAGTATTTT. It translates to CASSPPGWVGADTQYF.

This sequence joins TRBV12-3 or TRBV12-4 and TRBJ2-7; the D gene is possibly TRBD2 (6 bases). The CDR3 has 15 residues. The V and J ends lost 4 bases and 4 bases respectively, with 17 bases between them. The CDR3 bases are TGTGCCAGCAGTTCACAGGACTATCCGAAGTACGAGCAGTACTTC. Translated, it gives CASSSQDYPKYEQYF.

This clonotype has only a few counts. This rearrangement joins TRBV10-3 to TRBJ2-2, with D uncertain. Germline values: CDR1 ENHRY, CDR2 SYGVKD. V was clipped by 2 bases and J by 5 bases, with 0 bases between them. The CDR3 has 11 amino acids. The CDR3: CAISETGELFF. In nucleotides, the CDR3 is TGTGCCATCAGTGAGACCGGGGAGCTGTTTTTT.

The chain is built from TRBV6-1 and TRBJ2-7; either TRBD1 or TRBD2 may fit D (5 bases each). Germline assignment: CDR1 MNHNS and CDR2 SASEGT. Trimming cost V 8 bases and J 9 bases, with 20 bases left between them. The CDR3 is 13 residues long. Written as DNA, the CDR3 is TGTGCCAGCGGGGCCGGGGATCTTTTCGGGCAGTACTTC. It translates to CASGAGDLFGQYF.

The genes are TRBV7-8 and TRBJ1-2; D ambiguous. Germline CDR1 SGHVS, CDR2 FQNEAQ. Trimming took 1 base from V and 4 from J, leaving 10 bases between them. The CDR3 spans 14 residues. The CDR3 coding sequence is TGTGCCAGCAGCTTAGATTTAGGGCCCTATGGCTACACCTTC. Its translation: CASSLDLGPYGYTF.

This clonotype has a handful of counts. The chain uses TRBV28 and TRBJ2-5, with 7 bases fitting TRBD1. The CDR3 consists of 13 residues. Germline V lookup: CDR1 MDHEN, CDR2 SYDVKM. V was clipped by 8 bases and J by 9 bases; unmatched bases: 12. CDR3 coding DNA: TGTGCCAGCGGGCAGGGGGTAGTGTTGGCCCAGTACTTC. It translates to CASGQGVVLAQYF.

J is TRBJ2-3 and V is TRBV4-1; the D gene is possibly TRBD2 (6 bases). The germline CDR1 and CDR2 sequences are MGHRA and YSYEKL. V was clipped by 5 bases and J by 2 bases, with 11 bases between them. CDR3 size: 14 residues. In DNA form, the CDR3 reads TGCGCCAGCAGCTATACGCGGGACACAGATACGCAGTATTTT. It encodes CASSYTRDTDTQYF.

The chain is built from TRBV2 and TRBJ2-7; no firm D call. Germline lookup yields CDR1 SNHLY and CDR2 FYNNEI. Trimming stripped 4 bases from V and 2 bases from J, with 9 bases between. The CDR3 extends over 13 amino acids. The CDR3: CASSVASAYEQYF. In DNA, the CDR3 is TGTGCCAGCAGTGTGGCTTCAGCCTACGAGCAGTACTTC.

This clonotype was seen only a few times. This rearrangement joins TRBV7-6 to TRBJ2-3, with 8 bases identical to TRBD2. CDR3 length: 15 residues. The V and J ends lost 5 bases and 3 bases, in that order; junction bases with no gene match: 7. CDR1 is SGHVS, CDR2 FNYEAQ, per germline. CDR3 sequence (DNA): TGTGCCAGCAGCACCCTCGGGGGGGGGACAGATACGCAGTATTTT. Its translation: CASSTLGGGTDTQYF.

This chain uses TRBV29-1 with TRBJ2-1; TRBD2 agrees at 15 bases. CDR1 is SQVTM and CDR2 is ANQGSEA in the germline V gene. The CDR3 runs 16 residues. Germline trimming cut 3 bases from V and 10 bases from J; bases unmatched to any gene: 10. The CDR3 region is CSVDRGLAGGFGEQFF. DNA of the CDR3: TGCAGCGTTGATAGGGGACTAGCGGGGGGCTTTGGCGAGCAGTTCTTC.

This clonotype was found a few times. A junction boundary mismatches the germline segment, possibly from a read error. The rearrangement uses TRBV23-1 and TRBJ2-1; D is ambiguous. TRBV23-1 is flagged as an ORF with uncertain function. CDR3 length: 8 residues. CDR3 region: CASSHDPF. In DNA, the CDR3 is TGCGCCAGCAGTCACGATCCCTTC.

The chain combines TRBV5-1 with TRBJ1-1, with 9 bases identical to TRBD1. With V trimmed by 0 bases and J by 0 bases, 9 bases remained unmatched. CDR1 is SGHRS and CDR2 is YFSETQ in the germline V gene. The CDR3 loop spans 18 amino acids. The CDR3 DNA reads TGCGCCAGCAGCTTGGCGGTGGGACAGGGCTTCATGAACACTGAAGCTTTCTTT. Translating it yields CASSLAVGQGFMNTEAFF.

There are a few counts of this clonotype. The chain couples TRBV5-1 to TRBJ2-3, with 11 nucleotides matching TRBD2. Germline V gene data show CDR1 as SGHRS and CDR2 as YFSETQ. The CDR3 has 16 amino acids. J was trimmed by 6 bases and V by 4 bases; bases with no gene match: 10. The CDR3 bases are TGCGCCAGCAGCCCGGTAATAGCGGGGGGGCCGGATACGCAGTATTTT. This encodes CASSPVIAGGPDTQYF.

This clonotype occurred a few times. The gene calls are TRBV11-2 and TRBJ2-5; a weak D match, TRBD1 (6 bases). The CDR3 consists of 14 residues. Germline-derived CDR1 and CDR2 are SGHAT and FQNNGV. V was pared by 2 bases and J by 8 bases, with 15 bases between. The CDR3 sequence: CASSLIRGKRTQYF. Here the CDR3 DNA reads TGTGCCAGCAGCTTAATAAGGGGGAAGAGAACCCAGTACTTC.

This clonotype was observed a few times. The chain couples TRBV4-1 to TRBJ2-7; tentative D call: TRBD1 (6 bases). Trimming took off 5 bases at V and 2 bases at J, with 16 bases between the two ends. This CDR3 comprises 15 residues. Looked up from germline, CDR1 is MGHRA and CDR2 is YSYEKL. CDR3 in DNA: TGCGCCAGCAGCTCCCGACAGGCCCCGGCCTACGAGCAGTACTTC. Translating it yields CASSSRQAPAYEQYF.

The rearrangement links TRBV5-4 to TRBJ2-5, with TRBD2 matching 7 bases. V was pared by 3 bases and J by 2 bases, with 7 bases of the junction left unmatched. The CDR3 is 15 amino acids. The germline V gene has CDR1 SGHNT and CDR2 YYREEE (reference sequence). The CDR3 region has the DNA TGTGCCAGCAGCTGGCGGGCTAGCGGACAAGAGACCCAGTACTTC. Translation: CASSWRASGQETQYF.

V gene TRBV12-3 or TRBV12-4 combines with J gene TRBJ1-1; a weak D match, TRBD1 (6 bases). The CDR3 is 14 amino acids. Trimming removed 5 bases at V and 1 base at J, with 11 bases between. CDR3 sequence (DNA): TGTGCCAGCAGTCCACAGGGACCGAACACTGAAGCTTTCTTT. Amino acids: CASSPQGPNTEAFF.

This clonotype was recorded at least ten times. The chain uses TRBV28 and TRBJ1-1; the D gene is possibly TRBD1 (5 bases). V was clipped by 5 bases and J by 1 base, with 14 bases between them. Germline loops: CDR1 MDHEN, CDR2 SYDVKM. The CDR3 totals 15 residues. CDR3 region: CASSPWTTENTEAFF. For the CDR3, the DNA is TGTGCCAGCAGTCCCTGGACGACAGAGAACACTGAAGCTTTCTTT. The full variable domain, with the rest looked up from reference TRBV28 and TRBJ1-1, is DVKVTQSSRYLVKRTGEKVFLECVQDMDHENMFWYRQDPGLGLRLIYFSYDVKMKEKGDIPEGYSVSREKKERFSLILESASTNQTSMYLCASSPWTTENTEAFFGQGTRLTVV.

This clonotype was detected many times. V is TRBV5-1 and J is TRBJ2-5, with no clear D. The CDR3 runs 13 residues. CDR1 SGHRS and CDR2 YFSETQ come from the germline V gene. The V end was cut by 3 bases, the J end by 2 bases, with 8 bases between. The DNA of the CDR3 is TGCGCCAGCAGCTCTGGCAGACAAGAGACCCAGTACTTC. It is translated as CASSSGRQETQYF.

This clonotype was seen many times. The gene calls are TRBV7-2 and TRBJ2-1; 9 nucleotides line up with TRBD1. V lost 4 bases, J lost 6 bases, and 10 bases stayed unmatched. Germline V gene sequence: CDR1 SGHTA, CDR2 FQGNSA. CDR3 length equals 16 residues. In nucleotides, the CDR3 is TGTGCCAGCAGCTCACAGGGGGCAGTTGTAGGCAATGAGCAGTTCTTC. Its translation: CASSSQGAVVGNEQFF.

This clonotype appeared a few times. The CDR3 loop is CASSLQAGAVSTDTQYF. The CDR3 nucleotides read TGTGCCAGCAGCTTGCAAGCGGGGGCTGTGAGCACAGATACGCAGTATTTT. V gene TRBV5-5 combines with J gene TRBJ2-3; 8 bases agree with TRBD2. Trimming cost V 1 base and J 0 bases; bases outside gene matches: 7. Germline V lookup: CDR1 SGHKS, CDR2 YYEKEE (reference sequence). The CDR3 extends over 17 amino acids.

This chain joins TRBV7-2 and TRBJ1-2; 10 bases match TRBD1. J gave up 3 bases and V 5 bases, and 6 bases lay outside the gene matches. CDR1 and CDR2 (germline): SGHTA, FQGNSA. The CDR3 is 15 amino acids. CDR3 sequence reads: CASSRGQGVDYGYTF. The CDR3 bases are TGTGCCAGCAGCCGAGGACAGGGGGTAGACTATGGCTACACCTTC. Combining the CDR3 with reference TRBV7-2 and TRBJ1-2 gives the whole variable domain GAGVSQSPSNKVTEKGKDVELRCDPISGHTALYWYRQSLGQGLEFLIYFQGNSAPDKSGLPSDRFSAERTGGSVSTLTIQRTQQEDSAVYLCASSRGQGVDYGYTFGSGTRLTVV.

This clonotype appeared a few times. The rearrangement uses TRBV7-9 and TRBJ2-3; the D is unclear. Germline-derived CDR1 and CDR2 are SEHNR and FQNEAQ (reference sequence). The CDR3 has 11 residues. V was shortened by 7 bases and J by 6 bases, with 8 bases between the two germline ends. The CDR3 sequence: CASTMGDTQYF. The CDR3 DNA sequence: TGTGCCAGCACCATGGGGGATACGCAGTATTTT.

The gene calls are TRBV10-3 and TRBJ2-7, with 10 bases lining up with TRBD1. The V and J ends lost 6 bases and 6 bases, in that order; junction bases with no gene match: 14. This CDR3 is built from 16 residues. Per germline, CDR1 ENHRY and CDR2 SYGVKD. The CDR3 nucleotides are TGTGCCATCAGCAGACAGGGGGCCGTAGGGGTGGGCGAGCAGTACTTC. This translates into CAISRQGAVGVGEQYF.